This T cell receptor beta chain is from a study of CD8 T cells in ankylosing spondylitis. The study, taken as a whole, reports: Blood from ankylosing spondylitis patients appeared to carry a characteristic roughly eight-variant TCR beta motif.

V shed 6 bases and J shed 0 bases, with 9 bases lying between them. The CDR3 has 13 residues. TCR beta libraries were made by quantitative 5'-RACE with molecular barcodes. TCRdb passed the 5' RACE reads through MiXCR, listing each CDR3 protein once. The table includes 300,000 to 350,000 distinct CDR3 sequences, roughly 14% detected once. This clonotype was recorded many times. Its antigen is not known. The clonotype comes from a male donor with ankylosing spondylitis or in good health (not recorded which). The sample consisted of blood, either unsorted or a sorted T cell fraction (not recorded which). The genes are TRBV12-3 or TRBV12-4 and TRBJ2-7, with D maybe TRBD1 (6 bases). DNA for the CDR3: TGTGCCAGCAGCCCAGGGGACTCCTACGAGCAGTACTTC. Its translation: CASSPGDSYEQYF.